Reported below is one T cell receptor (beta chain). Its specificity is not known. This sample stems from a study of T cell responses to AZD1222 COVID-19 vaccine. This CDR3 has 12 residues. V dropped 5 bases and J dropped 1 base, with 6 bases sitting between them. The germline CDR1 and CDR2 sequences are SNHLY and FYNNEI. Study outcomes and limitations: Spike was spanned by vaccine-associated CD4 TCRs, which were dominant at 160-218 and 743-854. Rises in breadth and depth of Spike-specific TCRs came after two AZD1222 doses. Females made up more of the donors, who were largely white British, and clonal diversity may have come out too low.

Method: immunoSEQ multiplex PCR; TCRdb's copy keeps in-frame clones and lacks some. Of tens of thousands of clones in the sample, nearly 80% were seen once. Second-dose intervals of approximately 4 or approximately 12 weeks were pooled. The chain has TRBV2 and TRBJ2-7, with D tentatively TRBD1 (5 bases). This receptor was obtained from an adult who received the AZD1222 COVID-19 vaccine. The sequencing here drew on peripheral blood, taken 28 days after the second AZD1222 dose. In DNA, the CDR3 is TGTGCCAGCAGTCGACAGTCCTACGAGCAGTACGTC. Translated, it gives CASSRQSYEQYV.